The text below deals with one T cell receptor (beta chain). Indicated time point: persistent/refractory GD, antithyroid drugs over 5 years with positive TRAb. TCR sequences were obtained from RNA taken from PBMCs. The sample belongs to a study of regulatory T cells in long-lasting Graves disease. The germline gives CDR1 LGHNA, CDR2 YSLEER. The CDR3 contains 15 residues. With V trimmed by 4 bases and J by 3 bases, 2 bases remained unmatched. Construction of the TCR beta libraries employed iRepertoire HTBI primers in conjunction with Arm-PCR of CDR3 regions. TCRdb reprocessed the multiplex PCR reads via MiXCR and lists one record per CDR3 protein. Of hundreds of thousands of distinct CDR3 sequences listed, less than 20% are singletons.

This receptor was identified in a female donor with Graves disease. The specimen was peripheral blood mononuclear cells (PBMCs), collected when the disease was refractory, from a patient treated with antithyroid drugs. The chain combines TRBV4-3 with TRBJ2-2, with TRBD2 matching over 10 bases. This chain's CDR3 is CASSRTSGDTGELFF. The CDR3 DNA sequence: TGCGCCAGCAGCCGTACTAGCGGGGACACCGGGGAGCTGTTTTTT.